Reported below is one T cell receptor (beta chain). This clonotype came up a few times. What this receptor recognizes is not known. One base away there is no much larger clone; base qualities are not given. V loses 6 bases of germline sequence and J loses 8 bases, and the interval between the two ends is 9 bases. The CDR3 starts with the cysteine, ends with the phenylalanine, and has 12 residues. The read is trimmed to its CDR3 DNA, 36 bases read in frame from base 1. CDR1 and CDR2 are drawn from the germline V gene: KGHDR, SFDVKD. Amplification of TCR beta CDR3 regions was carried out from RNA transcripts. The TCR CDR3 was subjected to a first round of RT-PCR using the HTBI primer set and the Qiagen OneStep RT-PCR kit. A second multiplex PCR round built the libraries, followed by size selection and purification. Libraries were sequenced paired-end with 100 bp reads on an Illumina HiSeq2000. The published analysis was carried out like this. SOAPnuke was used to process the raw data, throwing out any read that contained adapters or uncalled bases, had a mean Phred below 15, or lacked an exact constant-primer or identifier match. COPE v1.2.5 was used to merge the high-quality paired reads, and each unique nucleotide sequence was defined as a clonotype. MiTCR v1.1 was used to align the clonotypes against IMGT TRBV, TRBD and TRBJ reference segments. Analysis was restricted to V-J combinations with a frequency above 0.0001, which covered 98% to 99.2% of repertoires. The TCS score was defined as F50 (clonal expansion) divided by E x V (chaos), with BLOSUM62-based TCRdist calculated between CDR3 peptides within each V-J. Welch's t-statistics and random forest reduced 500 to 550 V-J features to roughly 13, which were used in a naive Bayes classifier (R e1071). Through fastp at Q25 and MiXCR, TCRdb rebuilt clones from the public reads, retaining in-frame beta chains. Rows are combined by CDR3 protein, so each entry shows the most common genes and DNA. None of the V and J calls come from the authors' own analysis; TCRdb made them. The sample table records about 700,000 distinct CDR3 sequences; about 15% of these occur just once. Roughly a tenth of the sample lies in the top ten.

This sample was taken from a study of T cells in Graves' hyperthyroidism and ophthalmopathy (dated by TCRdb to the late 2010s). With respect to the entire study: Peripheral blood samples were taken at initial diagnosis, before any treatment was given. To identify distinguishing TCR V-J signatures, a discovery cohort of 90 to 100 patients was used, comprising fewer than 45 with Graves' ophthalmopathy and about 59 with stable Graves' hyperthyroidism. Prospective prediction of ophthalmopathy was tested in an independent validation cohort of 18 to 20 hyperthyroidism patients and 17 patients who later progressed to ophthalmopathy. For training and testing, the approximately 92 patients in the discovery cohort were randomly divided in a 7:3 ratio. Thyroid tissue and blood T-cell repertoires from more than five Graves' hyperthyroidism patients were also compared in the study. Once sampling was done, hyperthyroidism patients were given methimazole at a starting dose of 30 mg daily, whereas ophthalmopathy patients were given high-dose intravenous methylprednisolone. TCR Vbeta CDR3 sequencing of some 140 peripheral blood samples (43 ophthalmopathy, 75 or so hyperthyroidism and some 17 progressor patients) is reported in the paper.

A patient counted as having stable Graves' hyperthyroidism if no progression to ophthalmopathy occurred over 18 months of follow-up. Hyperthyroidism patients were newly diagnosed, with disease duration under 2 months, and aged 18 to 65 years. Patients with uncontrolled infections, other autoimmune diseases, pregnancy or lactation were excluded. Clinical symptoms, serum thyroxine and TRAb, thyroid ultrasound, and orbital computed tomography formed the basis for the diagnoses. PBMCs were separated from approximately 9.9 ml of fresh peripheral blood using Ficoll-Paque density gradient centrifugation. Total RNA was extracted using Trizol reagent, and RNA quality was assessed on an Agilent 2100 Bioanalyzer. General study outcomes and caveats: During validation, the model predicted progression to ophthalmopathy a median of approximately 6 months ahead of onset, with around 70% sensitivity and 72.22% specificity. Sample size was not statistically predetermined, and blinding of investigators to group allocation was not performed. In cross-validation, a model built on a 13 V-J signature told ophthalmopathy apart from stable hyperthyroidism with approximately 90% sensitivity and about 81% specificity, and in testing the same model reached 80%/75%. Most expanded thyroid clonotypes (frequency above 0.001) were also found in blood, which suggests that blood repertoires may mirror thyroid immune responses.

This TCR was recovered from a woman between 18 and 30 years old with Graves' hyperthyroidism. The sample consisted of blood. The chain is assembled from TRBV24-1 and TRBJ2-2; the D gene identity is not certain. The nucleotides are TGTGCCACCAGTCCCGAGGTGGGGGAGCTGTTTTTT. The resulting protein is CATSPEVGELFF.